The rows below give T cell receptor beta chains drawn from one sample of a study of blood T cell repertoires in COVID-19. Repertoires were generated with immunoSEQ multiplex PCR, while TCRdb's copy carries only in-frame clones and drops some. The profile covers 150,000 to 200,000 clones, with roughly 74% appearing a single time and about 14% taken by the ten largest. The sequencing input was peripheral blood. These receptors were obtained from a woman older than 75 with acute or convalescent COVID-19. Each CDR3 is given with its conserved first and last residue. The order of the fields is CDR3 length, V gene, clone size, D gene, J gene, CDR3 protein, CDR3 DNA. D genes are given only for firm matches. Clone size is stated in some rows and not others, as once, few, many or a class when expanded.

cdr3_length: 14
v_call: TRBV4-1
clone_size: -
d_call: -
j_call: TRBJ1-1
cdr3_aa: CASSQEAPNTEAFF
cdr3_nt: TGCGCCAGCAGCCAAGAGGCACCGAACACTGAAGCTTTCTTT

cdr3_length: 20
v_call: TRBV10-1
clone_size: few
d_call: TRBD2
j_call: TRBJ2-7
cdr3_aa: CASSDPPTGLQLADPYEQYF
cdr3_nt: TGCGCCAGCAGCGACCCTCCCACGGGGCTCCAGCTAGCGGATCCTTACGAGCAGTACTTC

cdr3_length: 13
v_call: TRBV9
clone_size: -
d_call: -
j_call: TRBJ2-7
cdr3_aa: CASSDRRSGEQYF
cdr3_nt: TGTGCCAGCAGCGACCGGCGGTCGGGTGAGCAGTACTTC

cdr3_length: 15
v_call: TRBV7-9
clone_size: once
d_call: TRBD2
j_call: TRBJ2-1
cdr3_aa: CASSSRAGGLDEQFF
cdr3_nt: TGTGCCAGCAGCTCTCGAGCGGGGGGGCTCGATGAGCAGTTCTTC

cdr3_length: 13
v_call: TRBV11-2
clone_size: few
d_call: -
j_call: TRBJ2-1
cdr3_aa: CASQFGGVNEQFF
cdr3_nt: TGTGCCAGCCAATTCGGAGGGGTCAATGAGCAGTTCTTC

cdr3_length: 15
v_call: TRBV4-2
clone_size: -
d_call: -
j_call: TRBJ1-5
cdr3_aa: CASSQFQGLRQPQHF
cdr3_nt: TGTGCCAGCAGCCAATTTCAGGGGCTTAGGCAGCCCCAGCATTTT

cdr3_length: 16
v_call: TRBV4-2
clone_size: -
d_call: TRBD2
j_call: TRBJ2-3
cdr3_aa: CASSPGLAEGTDTQYF
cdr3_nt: TGTGCCAGCAGCCCGGGACTAGCAGAAGGCACAGATACGCAGTATTTT

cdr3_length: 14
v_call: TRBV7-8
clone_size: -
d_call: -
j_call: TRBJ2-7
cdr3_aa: CASSLNALSYEQYF
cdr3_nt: TGTGCCAGCAGCTTGAACGCACTATCCTACGAGCAGTACTTC

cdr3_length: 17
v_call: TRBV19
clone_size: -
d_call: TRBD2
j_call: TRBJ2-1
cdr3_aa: CAREWGLAGRSYNEQFF
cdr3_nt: TGTGCCAGAGAATGGGGACTAGCGGGCCGCTCCTACAATGAGCAGTTCTTC

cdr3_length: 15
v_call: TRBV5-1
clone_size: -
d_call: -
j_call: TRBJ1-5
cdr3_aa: CASSLLSGDNQPQHF
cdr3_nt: TGCGCCAGCAGCTTGTTATCGGGGGACAATCAGCCCCAGCATTTT

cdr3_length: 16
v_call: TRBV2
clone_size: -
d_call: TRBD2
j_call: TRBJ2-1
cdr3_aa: CASEGELLAGDNEQFF
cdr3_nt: TGTGCCAGCGAGGGGGAGTTACTAGCGGGGGACAATGAGCAGTTCTTC

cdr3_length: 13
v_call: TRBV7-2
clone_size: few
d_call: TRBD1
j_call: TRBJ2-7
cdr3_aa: CASSLTGGDEQYF
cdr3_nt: TGTGCCAGCAGCTTGACAGGGGGCGACGAGCAGTACTTC

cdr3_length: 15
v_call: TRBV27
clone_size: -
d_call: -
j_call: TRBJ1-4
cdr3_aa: CASSPSGGGSEKLFF
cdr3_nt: TGTGCCAGCAGTCCCTCCGGGGGGGGGAGTGAAAAACTGTTTTTT

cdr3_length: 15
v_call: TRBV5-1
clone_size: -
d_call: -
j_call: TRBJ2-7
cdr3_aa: CASSRPGVRGYEQYF
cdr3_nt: TGCGCCAGCAGCCGCCCCGGGGTAAGAGGCTACGAGCAGTACTTC

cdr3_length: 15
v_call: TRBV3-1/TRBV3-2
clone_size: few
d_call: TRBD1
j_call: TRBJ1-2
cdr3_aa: CASSQGQGSNYGYTF
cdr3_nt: TGTGCCAGCAGCCAGGGACAGGGATCTAACTATGGCTACACCTTC

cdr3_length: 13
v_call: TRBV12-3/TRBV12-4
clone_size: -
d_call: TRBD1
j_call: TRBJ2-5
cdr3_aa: CASQTDRGETQYF
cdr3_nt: TGTGCCAGCCAAACCGACAGGGGAGAGACCCAGTACTTC

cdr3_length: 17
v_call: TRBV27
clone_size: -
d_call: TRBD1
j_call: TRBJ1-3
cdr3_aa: CASSLYYRGGSGNTIYF
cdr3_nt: TGTGCCAGCAGTCTTTATTACAGGGGTGGCTCTGGAAACACCATATATTTT

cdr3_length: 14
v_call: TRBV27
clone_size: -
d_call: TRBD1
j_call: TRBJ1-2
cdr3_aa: CASSFLTGGYGYTF
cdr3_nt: TGTGCCAGCAGTTTTCTAACAGGGGGGTATGGCTACACCTTC

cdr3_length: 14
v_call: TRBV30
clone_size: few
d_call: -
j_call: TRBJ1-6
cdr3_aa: CAWSVLAGSPPLHF
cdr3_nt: TGTGCCTGGAGTGTACTTGCGGGATCTCCACCCCTCCACTTT

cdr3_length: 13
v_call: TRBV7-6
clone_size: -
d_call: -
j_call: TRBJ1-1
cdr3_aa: CASSLGQSTEAFF
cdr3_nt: TGTGCCAGCAGCTTAGGGCAGTCCACTGAAGCTTTCTTT

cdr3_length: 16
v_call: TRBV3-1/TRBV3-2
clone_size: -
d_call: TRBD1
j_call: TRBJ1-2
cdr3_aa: CASSQDLGQGDYGYTF
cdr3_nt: TGTGCCAGCAGCCAAGATCTCGGACAGGGGGACTATGGCTACACCTTC

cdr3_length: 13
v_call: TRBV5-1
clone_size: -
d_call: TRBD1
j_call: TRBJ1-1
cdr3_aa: CASSGGQGTEAFF
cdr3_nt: TGCGCCAGCAGCGGGGGACAGGGGACTGAAGCTTTCTTT